This T cell receptor (beta chain) was retrieved from a study of human CD8 memory T cell subsets. Overall study findings and caveats: According to Chao1 estimates, stem-like memory T cells seemed more diverse than precursor exhausted T cells were.

Note on this clonotype: What it binds is not known.

Libraries for TCR beta were constructed using UMI-labeled 5' RACE. TCRdb reprocessed the 5' RACE reads and keeps a single row for each CDR3 protein, giving no DNA. This sample contains fewer than 5,000 distinct CDR3 sequences. Germline CDR1 MRHNA, CDR2 SNTAGT. The CDR3 totals 16 residues. Sequenced input: CD8+ effector memory T cells (TEM) sorted from PBMCs. Regarding subset: effector memory CD8 T cells, CCR7- CD45RO+ CD95+. The TCR originated in a human donor in good health. The chain links TRBV6-4 to TRBJ2-3; TCRdb's D call of TRBD2 is untestable without DNA. CDR3 sequence reads: CASSASSGGATDTQYF.